The rows below give T cell receptor beta chains drawn from one sample of a study of molecular identifiers for immune sequencing clone quantification. MiXCR, run by TCRdb on the PCR reads, gives a single entry per CDR3 protein. The sample includes approximately 500,000 distinct CDR3 sequences, around 23% seen only once; the top ten take around 0.76%. Sequenced input: naive CD8+ T cells from blood, with Jurkat cell RNA spiked in. These receptor sequences come from a human donor in good health. Some libraries in this study had Jurkat cell RNA spiked in. Each CDR3 is given with its conserved first and last residue. The D gene is left open where the match is weak. Only part of the rows carry a size: once, few, many, or a class if the clone is expanded.

>TRBV7-6|.|TRBJ2-4|TRBD2
TGTGCCAGCAGCATCGGGGGGGTCGACATTCAGTACTTC
CASSIGGVDIQYF
>TRBV6-2/TRBV6-3|.|TRBJ2-2|.
TGTGCCAGCACCTACCGGGGCCTTAACACCGGGGAGCTGTTTTTT
CASTYRGLNTGELFF
>TRBV9|many|TRBJ2-5|TRBD2
TGTGCCAGCAGCGTAGAACTAGCGGGAGTCGAGACCCAGTACTTC
CASSVELAGVETQYF
>TRBV5-1|.|TRBJ2-7|.
TGCGCCAGCACCCCGGTGGATAGCGGCCCCGCAGGGGAGCAGTACTTC
CASTPVDSGPAGEQYF
>TRBV20-1|many|TRBJ2-2|.
TGCAGTGCTAGGGGGAGGTATAGACAGGGCAACGCCGGGGAGCTGTTTTTT
CSARGRYRQGNAGELFF
>TRBV9|.|TRBJ2-3|.
TGTGCCAGCAGCGGAGTAGGGCCCAATCAGCCCCAGTATTTT
CASSGVGPNQPQYF
>TRBV2|.|TRBJ2-7|.
TGTGCCAGCAACGGCATACCGGAGGGTCGGGGCGAGCAGTACTTC
CASNGIPEGRGEQYF
>TRBV12-3/TRBV12-4|few|TRBJ2-5|.
TGTGCCAGCAGTTCTTCAGTCCAAGAGACCCAGTACTTC
CASSSSVQETQYF
>TRBV27|.|TRBJ1-1|.
TGTGCCAGCAGTCCCCGGTACAGTGACATGAACACTGAAGCTTTCTTT
CASSPRYSDMNTEAFF
>TRBV27|many|TRBJ2-7|.
TGTGCCAGCAGTCCCGGACTTAACTCCTACGAGCAGTACTTC
CASSPGLNSYEQYF
>TRBV4-1|few|TRBJ2-3|TRBD2
TGCGCCACCAGTAATAGCGGGGGGGGGGAAGATACGCAGTATTTT
CATSNSGGGEDTQYF
>TRBV20-1|few|TRBJ1-5|.
TGCAGTGCTATCGAACAGGGTTGGGGCAATCAGCCCCAGCATTTT
CSAIEQGWGNQPQHF
>TRBV4-3|many|TRBJ2-3|.
TGCGCCAGCAGCCAAGAATCACTGGGAGCCAGCACAGATACGCAGTATTTT
CASSQESLGASTDTQYF
>TRBV20-1|few|TRBJ1-1|.
TGCAGTGCTAGAGATTTTCAAGCTTTCTTT
CSARDFQAFF
>TRBV14|.|TRBJ2-1|TRBD2
TGTGCCAGCAGCCACCAACCTGGACTAGCGGGGCCCTCCTACAATGAGCAGTTCTTC
CASSHQPGLAGPSYNEQFF
>TRBV27|.|TRBJ2-7|.
TGTGCCAGCAGCCATGGACATCTTTTGGAGCAGTACTTC
CASSHGHLLEQYF
>TRBV30|.|TRBJ2-3|TRBD2
TGTGCCTGGAGCGGGACTAGCGTTAGCACAGATACGCAGTATTTT
CAWSGTSVSTDTQYF
>TRBV11-2|many|TRBJ2-3|.
TGTGCCAGCAGCACAGGATGGGGGGGGCCGTATACGCAGTATTTT
CASSTGWGGPYTQYF
>TRBV25-1|few|TRBJ1-2|.
TGTGCCAGCAGTGCCGACAGTGGCTATGGCTACACCTTC
CASSADSGYGYTF
>TRBV5-1|few|TRBJ2-7|.
TGCGCCAGCAGTTGGGTTAATCTAGGCGAGCAGTACTTC
CASSWVNLGEQYF
>TRBV7-9|many|TRBJ2-4|.
TGTGCCAGCAGCTTTGGCCGGGGCCTCGAAAACATTCAGTACTTC
CASSFGRGLENIQYF
>TRBV10-3|.|TRBJ2-3|TRBD2
TGTGCCATCAGTGAAATTACTAGCGACGGCACAGATACGCAGTATTTT
CAISEITSDGTDTQYF
>TRBV6-5|.|TRBJ2-7|.
TGTGCCGGCCGCCCGGACTGTGTCAACTACGGGCAGTACTTC
CAGRPDCVNYGQYF
>TRBV12-3/TRBV12-4|many|TRBJ2-3|.
TGTGCCAGCACCACGGGCATAGATACGCAGTATTTT
CASTTGIDTQYF
>TRBV9|many|TRBJ2-6|.
TGTGCCAGCAGCGTAGGTTTAGCCCCCTCACGGGCCAACGTCCTGACTTTC
CASSVGLAPSRANVLTF
>TRBV27|few|TRBJ2-3|TRBD1
TGTGCCACCTGGGACAGGGGGTTAGCAGATACGCAGTATTTT
CATWDRGLADTQYF
>TRBV4-1|.|TRBJ2-2|TRBD2
TGCGCCAGCGGGCCGAGTTTAGCGGGCTCGAACACCGGGGAGCTGTTTTTT
CASGPSLAGSNTGELFF
>TRBV7-9|few|TRBJ1-1|.
TGTGCCAGCAGGGAATCAGGGTTTGCGAACACTGAAGCTTTCTTT
CASRESGFANTEAFF
>TRBV29-1|few|TRBJ2-7|.
TGCAGCGTTCGAGACTACGAGCAGTACTTC
CSVRDYEQYF
>TRBV4-3|many|TRBJ2-7|TRBD1
TGCGCCAGCAGCCAAGATTTGGGACAGGGCTACGAGCAGTACTTC
CASSQDLGQGYEQYF
>TRBV13|many|TRBJ2-3|.
TGTGCCAGCAGCGCACGGAGATCAGATACGCAGTATTTT
CASSARRSDTQYF
>TRBV4-1|.|TRBJ2-3|TRBD2
TGCGCCAGCAGCCCTAATGCGAGGACTAGCAGGGACCCAGATACGCAGTATTTT
CASSPNARTSRDPDTQYF